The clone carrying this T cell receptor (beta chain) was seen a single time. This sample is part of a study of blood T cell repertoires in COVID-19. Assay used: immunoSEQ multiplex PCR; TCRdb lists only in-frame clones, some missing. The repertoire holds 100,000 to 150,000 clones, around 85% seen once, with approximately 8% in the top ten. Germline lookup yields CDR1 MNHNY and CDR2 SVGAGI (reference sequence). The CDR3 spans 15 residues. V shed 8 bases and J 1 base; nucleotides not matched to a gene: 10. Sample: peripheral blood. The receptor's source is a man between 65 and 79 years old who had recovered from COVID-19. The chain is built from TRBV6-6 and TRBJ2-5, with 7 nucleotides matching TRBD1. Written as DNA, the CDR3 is TGTGCCAGCGGGGCCTGGAAGGGGGCCCAAGAGACCCAGTACTTC. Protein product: CASGAWKGAQETQYF.